The rows below give T cell receptor beta chains drawn from one sample of a study of blood T cell repertoires in COVID-19. Measured with immunoSEQ multiplex PCR; TCRdb has only the in-frame clones, and not every one. Found here are roughly 150,000 clones, over 70% of them singletons; the top ten hold around 0.62%. Sequencing was done on a sample of peripheral blood. The receptors stem from a man in his sixties with acute or convalescent COVID-19. Both conserved end residues are part of each CDR3. D genes are given only for firm matches. Clone size is given for some rows only: seen once, a few or many times, or a class if the clone is expanded.

TRBV15,TRBD2,TRBJ2-2,few,TGTGCCACCAGCAGAGATGTTTTCCTAGCGGGAGCCCCCGGGGAGCTGTTTTTT,CATSRDVFLAGAPGELFF
TRBV6-5,NA,TRBJ2-3,NA,TGTGCCAGCAGTTCCTACAGCACAGATACGCAGTATTTT,CASSSYSTDTQYF
TRBV2,NA,TRBJ2-1,NA,TGTGCCAGCAGTGAAAGGAGACAGAGTACCTACAATGAGCAGTTCTTC,CASSERRQSTYNEQFF
TRBV5-1,TRBD1,TRBJ1-2,few,TGCGCCAGCAGCTTGGCCAGTGGCAGGGGGCACTATGGCTACACCTTC,CASSLASGRGHYGYTF
TRBV7-2,NA,TRBJ1-1,NA,TGTGCCAGCAGCTTATATGTGGGGGAGATTATGGGACATTTT,CASSLYVGEIMGHF
TRBV3-1/TRBV3-2,NA,TRBJ2-5,NA,TGTGCCAGCAGCCAATTCCCGGGGGAGACCCAGTACTTC,CASSQFPGETQYF
TRBV9,TRBD2,TRBJ2-7,NA,TGTGCCAGCAGCGTAGACGGCGGGAGCACTTACGAGCAGTACTTC,CASSVDGGSTYEQYF
TRBV7-3,NA,TRBJ2-5,NA,TGTGCCAGCAGCCTAGACCCCGGTGGTGAGACCCAGTACTTC,CASSLDPGGETQYF
TRBV7-2,TRBD1,TRBJ2-5,NA,TGTGCCAGCCAAGAAAGACAGGGACCAGGGGAGACCCAGTACTTC,CASQERQGPGETQYF
TRBV3-1/TRBV3-2,NA,TRBJ2-7,NA,TGTGCCAGCAGCCAACGGTGGGCTTTGGAGGGAACAGGAAAAATGACCTACGAGCAGTACTTC,CASSQRWALEGTGKMTYEQYF
TRBV5-1,NA,TRBJ2-7,NA,TGCGCCAGCAGCTTTGATCCCGGGACAAATTACGAGCAGTACTTC,CASSFDPGTNYEQYF
TRBV7-9,NA,TRBJ1-2,NA,TGTGCCAGCAGCTTAATAACTCTGGGCTACACCTTC,CASSLITLGYTF
TRBV7-3,TRBD2,TRBJ2-1,NA,TGTGCCAGCAGCTTAGCCCCGGCCCTAGCGGGCTACAATGAGCAGTTCTTC,CASSLAPALAGYNEQFF
TRBV10-3,NA,TRBJ1-2,NA,TGTGCCATCAGTGAGGGCCAGAATCCATCCTACTATGGCTACACCTTC,CAISEGQNPSYYGYTF
TRBV9,NA,TRBJ2-3,NA,TGTGCCAGCAGCGGACTAGGGGTAGGGACAGATACGCAGTATTTT,CASSGLGVGTDTQYF
TRBV28,TRBD2,TRBJ2-7,NA,TGTGCCAGCAGTTTAGCGGGAGGGCCCGACTATGAGCAGTACTTC,CASSLAGGPDYEQYF
TRBV2,TRBD2,TRBJ2-7,NA,TGTGCCAGCAGTGGTCCGATGCGGGAGGAGCAGTACTTC,CASSGPMREEQYF
TRBV7-9,NA,TRBJ1-3,NA,TGTGCCAGCAGCTTATCGGGGGTGTCTGGAAACACCATATATTTT,CASSLSGVSGNTIYF
TRBV3-1/TRBV3-2,TRBD1,TRBJ1-1,NA,TGTGCCAGCAGCCACGGACAGGTTATAAACACTGAAGCTTTCTTT,CASSHGQVINTEAFF
TRBV3-1/TRBV3-2,TRBD1,TRBJ1-5,NA,TGTGCCAGCAGAGACAGGGGGCGAAAGGCCCAGCATTTT,CASRDRGRKAQHF
TRBV3-1/TRBV3-2,NA,TRBJ1-6,NA,TGTGCCAGCAGCCAGGGTATAAGGACTGCTACGAGAACTTCACCCCTCCACTTT,CASSQGIRTATRTSPLHF
TRBV9,TRBD1,TRBJ1-2,few,TGTGCCAGCAGCGGACAGGGTCTGGGCTATGGCTACACCTTC,CASSGQGLGYGYTF
TRBV18,NA,TRBJ1-4,NA,TGTGCCAGCCGCACTGCGGTACAGGGAAATGAAAAACTGTTTTTT,CASRTAVQGNEKLFF
TRBV6-6,NA,TRBJ1-1,NA,TGTGCCAGCAGTTACTCGGGCAGGGGAACTGAAGCTTTCTTT,CASSYSGRGTEAFF
TRBV3-1/TRBV3-2,TRBD1,TRBJ1-2,NA,TGTGCCAGCAGCCACTTGACAGGGGGCGGGTATGGCTACACCTTC,CASSHLTGGGYGYTF
TRBV10-1,NA,TRBJ2-7,NA,TGCGCCAGCAGTGACGGAGTGGGGCCCCTCGAGCAGTACTTC,CASSDGVGPLEQYF
TRBV4-3,NA,TRBJ1-1,NA,TGCGCCAGCAGCCAAGACTTGGGGGGGAACACTGAAGCTTTCTTT,CASSQDLGGNTEAFF
TRBV6-5,NA,TRBJ1-3,once,TGTGCCAGCAGGGCTCGGGGCTCTGGAAACACCATATATTTT,CASRARGSGNTIYF
TRBV6-6,NA,TRBJ2-3,NA,TGTGCCAGCACCTTGAGAGGGGGGGGAACAGATACGCAGTATTTT,CASTLRGGGTDTQYF
TRBV6-6,TRBD1,TRBJ2-7,NA,TGTGCCAGCAGTTCGGGACAGGGGGGCGAGCAGTACTTC,CASSSGQGGEQYF
TRBV5-5,NA,TRBJ1-4,NA,TGTGCCAGCCAAGAGTCGGCCCTCGGAGACGAAAAACTGTTTTTT,CASQESALGDEKLFF
TRBV3-1/TRBV3-2,TRBD2,TRBJ2-3,NA,TGTGCCAGCAGCCAATCGACTAGCGGGAGTACAGATACGCAGTATTTT,CASSQSTSGSTDTQYF
TRBV7-2,TRBD2,TRBJ2-7,NA,TGTGCCAGCAGCCACCCCCAATCGGGAGGCCGCTACGAGCAGTACTTC,CASSHPQSGGRYEQYF
TRBV21-1,NA,TRBJ1-2,NA,TGTGCCAGCAGCCCCCAAATAAGACACTTCAACTATGGCTACACCTTC,CASSPQIRHFNYGYTF
TRBV13,NA,TRBJ2-2,NA,TGTGCCAGCCGCAGGGGGGATCGATCCGGGGAGCTGTTTTTT,CASRRGDRSGELFF